This TCR beta chain appears in the sequencing data of a study of cytomegalovirus exposure and HLA in healthy donors. Study findings and constraints: There were around 160 TCR beta chains listed as cytomegalovirus-associated.

Donors likely had unrecorded immune exposures despite being nominally healthy when sampled. As regards this clone: No antigen is known for it.

The PCR was carried out with 60 Vbeta primers and 13 Jbeta primers. Original methodology: Unique TCR beta chains totaled about 73 million in a later count, with about 11 million of them shared. The method was immunoSEQ multiplex PCR; TCRdb's version includes in-frame clones alone and lacks a portion of them. The V and J calls and the clone size are those of that table, but D and trimming were determined from the DNA. This table has more than 100,000 clones, under 90% appearing once. CDR3 length equals 14 residues. V lost 2 bases, J lost 6 bases, and 2 bases stayed unmatched. From germline, CDR1 is ENHRY and CDR2 SYGVKD.

The sequenced sample was PBMCs. This clonotype originated in a female donor in good health and CMV-seropositive. This chain joins TRBV10-3 and TRBJ1-2; TRBD1 agrees at 11 bases. The CDR3 here is CAISERTGGDGYTF. In DNA form, the CDR3 reads TGTGCCATCAGTGAGAGGACAGGGGGCGATGGCTACACCTTC.